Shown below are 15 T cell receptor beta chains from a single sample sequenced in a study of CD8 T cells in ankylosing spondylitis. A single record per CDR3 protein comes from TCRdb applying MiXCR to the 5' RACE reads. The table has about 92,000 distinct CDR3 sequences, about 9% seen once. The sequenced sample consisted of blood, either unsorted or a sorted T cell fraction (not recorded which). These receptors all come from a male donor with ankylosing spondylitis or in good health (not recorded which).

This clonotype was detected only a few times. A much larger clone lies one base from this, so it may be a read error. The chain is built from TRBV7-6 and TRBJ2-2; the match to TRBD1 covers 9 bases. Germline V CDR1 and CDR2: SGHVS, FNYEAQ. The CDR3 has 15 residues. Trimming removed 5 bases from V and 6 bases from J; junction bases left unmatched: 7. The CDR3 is CASSPGTGSAGELFF. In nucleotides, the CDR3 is TGTGCCAGCAGCCCCGGGACAGGGTCGGCCGGGGAGCTGTTTTTT.

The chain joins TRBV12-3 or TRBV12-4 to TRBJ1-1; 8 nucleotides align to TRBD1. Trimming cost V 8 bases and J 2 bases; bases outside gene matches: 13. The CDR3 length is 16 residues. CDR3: CASGLDRGHINTEAFF. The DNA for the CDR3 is TGTGCCAGCGGATTAGACAGGGGCCACATAAACACTGAAGCTTTCTTT.

For the CDR3, the DNA is TGTGCCAGCAGCCTGGAGGGACAGTCTCCCTACGAGCAGTACTTC. This translates into CASSLEGQSPYEQYF. This rearrangement joins TRBV5-4 to TRBJ2-7; TRBD1 might be the D (7 bases). The V end was cut by 4 bases, the J end by 2 bases, with 16 bases between. Germline V gives CDR1 SGHNT, CDR2 YYREEE (reference sequence). The CDR3 has 15 amino acids.

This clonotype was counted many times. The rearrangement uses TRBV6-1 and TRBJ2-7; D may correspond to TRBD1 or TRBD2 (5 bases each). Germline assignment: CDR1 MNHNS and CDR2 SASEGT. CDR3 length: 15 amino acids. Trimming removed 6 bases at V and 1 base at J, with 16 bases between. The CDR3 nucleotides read TGTGCCAGCAGACCCGGGATCGGGGCTTCCTACGAGCAGTACTTC. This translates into CASRPGIGASYEQYF.

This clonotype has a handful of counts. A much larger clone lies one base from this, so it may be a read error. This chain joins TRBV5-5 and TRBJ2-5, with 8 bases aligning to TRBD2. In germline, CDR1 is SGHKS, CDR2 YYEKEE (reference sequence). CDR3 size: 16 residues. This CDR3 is CVSSLVSGGDQETQYF. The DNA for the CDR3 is TGTGTCAGCAGCTTGGTGAGCGGGGGAGACCAAGAGACCCAGTACTTC.

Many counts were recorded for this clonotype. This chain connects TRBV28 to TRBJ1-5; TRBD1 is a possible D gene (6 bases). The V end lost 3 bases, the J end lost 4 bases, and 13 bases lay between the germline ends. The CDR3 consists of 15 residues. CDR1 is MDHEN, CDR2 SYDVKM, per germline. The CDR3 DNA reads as TGTGCCAGCAGTTTCCTCAGGGGACAAAATCAGCCCCAGCATTTT. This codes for CASSFLRGQNQPQHF.

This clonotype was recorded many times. The CDR3 region has the DNA TGCAGTGCGGGGACCTACGAGCAGTACTTC. Its protein product is CSAGTYEQYF. The V and J genes are TRBV20-1 and TRBJ2-7; D ambiguous. The germline V and J ends were trimmed by 6 bases and 2 bases, with 5 bases remaining between them. The germline CDR1 and CDR2 sequences are DFQATT and SNEGSKA (reference sequence). This CDR3 has 10 amino acids.

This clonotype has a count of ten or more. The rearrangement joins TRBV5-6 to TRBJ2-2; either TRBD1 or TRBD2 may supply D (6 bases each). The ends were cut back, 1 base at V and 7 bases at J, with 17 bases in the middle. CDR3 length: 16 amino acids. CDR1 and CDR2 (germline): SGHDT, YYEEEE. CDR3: CASSLWGARIIGELFF. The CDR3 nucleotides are TGTGCCAGCAGCTTGTGGGGGGCGCGGATTATCGGGGAGCTGTTTTTT.

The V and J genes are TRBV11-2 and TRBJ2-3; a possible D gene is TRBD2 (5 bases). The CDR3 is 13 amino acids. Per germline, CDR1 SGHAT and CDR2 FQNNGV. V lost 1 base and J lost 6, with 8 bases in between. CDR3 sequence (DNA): TGTGCCAGCAGCTTAGCAGCGGCGGATACGCAGTATTTT. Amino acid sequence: CASSLAAADTQYF.

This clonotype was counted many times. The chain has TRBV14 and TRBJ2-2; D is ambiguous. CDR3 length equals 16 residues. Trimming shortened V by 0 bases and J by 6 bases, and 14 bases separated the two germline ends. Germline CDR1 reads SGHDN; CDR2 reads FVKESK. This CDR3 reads CASSQDFIHTAGELFF. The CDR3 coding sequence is TGTGCCAGCAGCCAAGATTTTATTCACACCGCCGGGGAGCTGTTTTTT.

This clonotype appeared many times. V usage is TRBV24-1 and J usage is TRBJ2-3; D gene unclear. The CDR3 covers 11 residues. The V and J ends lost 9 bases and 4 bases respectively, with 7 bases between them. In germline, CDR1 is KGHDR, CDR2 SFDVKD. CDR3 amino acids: CATAQSDTQYF. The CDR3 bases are TGTGCCACCGCCCAATCAGATACGCAGTATTTT.

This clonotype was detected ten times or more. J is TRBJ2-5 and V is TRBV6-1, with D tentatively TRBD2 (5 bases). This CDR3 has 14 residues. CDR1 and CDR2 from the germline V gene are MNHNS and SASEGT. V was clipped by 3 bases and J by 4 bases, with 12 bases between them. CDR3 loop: CASSDLAAGETQYF. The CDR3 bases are TGTGCCAGCAGTGACTTAGCTGCGGGAGAGACCCAGTACTTC.

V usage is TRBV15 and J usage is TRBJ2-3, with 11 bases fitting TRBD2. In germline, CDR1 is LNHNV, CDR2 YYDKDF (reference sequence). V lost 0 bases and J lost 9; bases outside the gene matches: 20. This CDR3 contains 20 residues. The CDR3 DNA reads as TGTGCCACCAGCAGAGATAATCGACGTAGCGGGGGGGGCAAGACAGCCACGCAGTATTTT. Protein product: CATSRDNRRSGGGKTATQYF.

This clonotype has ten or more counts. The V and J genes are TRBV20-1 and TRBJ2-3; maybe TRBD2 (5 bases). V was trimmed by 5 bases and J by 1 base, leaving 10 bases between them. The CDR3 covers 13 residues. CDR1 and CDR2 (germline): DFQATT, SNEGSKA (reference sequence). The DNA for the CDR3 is TGCAGTGCTGCGGGCCTAGGCACAGATACGCAGTATTTT. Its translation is CSAAGLGTDTQYF.

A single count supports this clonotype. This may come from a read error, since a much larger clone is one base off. CDR3 residues: CASSYPTGAGNTIYF. The CDR3 bases are TGTGCCAGCAGCTACCCGACAGGGGCTGGAAACACCATATATTTT. The rearrangement uses TRBV7-2 and TRBJ1-3; 8 nucleotides line up with TRBD1. The germline V gene encodes CDR1 SGHTA and CDR2 FQGNSA. The CDR3 totals 15 residues. J gave up 2 bases and V 4 bases, and 4 bases lay outside the gene matches.